This T cell receptor (beta chain) comes out of a study of response to subunit inactivated influenza vaccine (dated by TCRdb to about 2018). With respect to the entire study: Deep quantitative T cell receptor repertoire profiling was used in the study to track responses to a trivalent subunit inactivated influenza vaccine. Points the paper makes about the study in general: According to the authors, only a limited number of new T cells may be recruited by each seasonal influenza vaccination.

Turning to this clonotype: The specificity of this receptor is unknown. The input lacks base qualities; no much larger clone sits a single base away.

The germline V gene yields MNHNS for CDR1 and SASEGT for CDR2. Taken from cysteine to phenylalanine, the CDR3 has 13 residues. Of the read, only the CDR3 DNA is kept; its 39 bases are in frame from base 1. Trimming at the junction amounts to 7 bases on V and 2 bases on J, and the germline ends lie 9 bases apart. Library preparation employed RT-PCR. TCRdb shows the sequencer as Illumina HiSeq 2500. The public reads were reanalyzed by TCRdb: fastp trimming at Q25, MiXCR alignment, in-frame beta chains only. Records with the same CDR3 protein are collapsed into one entry carrying the most frequent genes and DNA. The table for this sample lists about 620,000 distinct CDR3 sequences; 12% of them were counted only once. Roughly 10% of the sample is in the top ten clones.

Material: PBMCs from blood, obtained on the day of vaccination. Recombination joined TRBV6-1 with TRBJ1-3; the D gene cannot be named for sure. This TCR derives from a man aged 50 or older who received an inactivated influenza vaccine. Donor details come from another sample of the same person, matched by shared clones. The sequenced DNA is TGTGCCAGCACCGAAATAGCTGGAAACACCATATATTTT. It codes for CASTEIAGNTIYF.